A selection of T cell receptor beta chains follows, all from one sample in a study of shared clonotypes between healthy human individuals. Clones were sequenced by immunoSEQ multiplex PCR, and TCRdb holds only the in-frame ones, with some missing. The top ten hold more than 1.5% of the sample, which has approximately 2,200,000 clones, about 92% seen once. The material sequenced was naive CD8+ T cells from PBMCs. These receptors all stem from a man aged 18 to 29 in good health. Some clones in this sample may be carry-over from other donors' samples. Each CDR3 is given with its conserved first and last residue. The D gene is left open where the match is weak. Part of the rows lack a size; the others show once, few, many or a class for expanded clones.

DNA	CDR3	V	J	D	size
TGTGCCAGCACTCAATCGGACCACGGCGTAGATCAGCCCCAGCATTTT	CASTQSDHGVDQPQHF	TRBV6-6	TRBJ1-5	.	.
TGTGCCAGCAGTGTCGACAGGGGCGCACCTCGCTCTGGAAACACCATATATTTT	CASSVDRGAPRSGNTIYF	TRBV2	TRBJ1-3	TRBD1	.
TGTGCCAGCAGCGTAGAACGGGGATACACAGATACGCAGTATTTT	CASSVERGYTDTQYF	TRBV9	TRBJ2-3	.	.
TGTGCCAGCAGCTTAGGGACAGGATCCGCCTACGAGCAGTACTTC	CASSLGTGSAYEQYF	TRBV7-9	TRBJ2-7	TRBD1	.
TGTGCCAGTAGTGGAAGGAGACAGGGGCCGGAGAACACTGAAGCTTTCTTT	CASSGRRQGPENTEAFF	TRBV19	TRBJ1-1	TRBD1	.
TGTGCCAGCAGCTTAGCCCGCCCTAGCGGCTACAATGAGCAGTTCTTC	CASSLARPSGYNEQFF	TRBV11-1	TRBJ2-1	TRBD2	.
TGTGCCAGCAGCCCTACTAGCGGGAGCTCGGTGGGCGAGCAGTACTTC	CASSPTSGSSVGEQYF	TRBV7-9	TRBJ2-7	TRBD2	.
TGTGCCAGCAGCTCAGGCAGGGAACAGGACGAGCAGTACTTC	CASSSGREQDEQYF	TRBV5-6	TRBJ2-7	.	few
TGTGCCAGTAGTATCCTACAGGGTGGTACCGGGGAGCTGTTTTTT	CASSILQGGTGELFF	TRBV19	TRBJ2-2	.	once
TGCAGCGTTGAAGATCTTGAGACAGGGTTAGGCTATGGCTACACCTTC	CSVEDLETGLGYGYTF	TRBV29-1	TRBJ1-2	TRBD1	.
TGCGCCAGCAGCCAAGGGTGGAGGGGGCTAAGTGAAAAACTGTTTTTT	CASSQGWRGLSEKLFF	TRBV4-3	TRBJ1-4	TRBD1	.
TGCGCCAGCAGCTTGGTGGGGGACAGGGTGGGAAATGAGCAGTTCTTC	CASSLVGDRVGNEQFF	TRBV5-1	TRBJ2-1	TRBD1	.
TGTGCCAGCAGTTTACTTTTATACAATACAGAAAATGAGCAGTTCTTC	CASSLLLYNTENEQFF	TRBV28	TRBJ2-1	.	.
TGTGCCAGCGCTTTGGTCGGGACAGGGCTTGGCTACACCTTC	CASALVGTGLGYTF	TRBV27	TRBJ1-2	TRBD1	.
TGTGCCTGGGACGATTCCTACGAGCAGTACTTC	CAWDDSYEQYF	TRBV30	TRBJ2-7	.	.
TGTGCCAGCAGCTTGGGCAGGGGTTACGCAGATACGCAGTATTTT	CASSLGRGYADTQYF	TRBV5-5	TRBJ2-3	.	.
TGTGCCAGCAGCGACCGGACTAGCGGGAACCTGTACGAGCAGTACTTC	CASSDRTSGNLYEQYF	TRBV7-6	TRBJ2-7	TRBD2	.
TGTGCCAGCAGCCCCAGGGAGTTCTACGAGCAGTACTTC	CASSPREFYEQYF	TRBV7-6	TRBJ2-7	.	.
TGCAGCGGCCGAACTGATGAAAAACTGTTTTTT	CSGRTDEKLFF	TRBV29-1	TRBJ1-4	.	few
TGCGCCAGCATGCAGGGTACTCTAGCCAAAAACATTCAGTACTTC	CASMQGTLAKNIQYF	TRBV5-1	TRBJ2-4	.	.
TGTGCCAGCAGCCCTCCCCCGACAGGGGGTACTGAAGCTTTCTTT	CASSPPPTGGTEAFF	TRBV9	TRBJ1-1	TRBD1	.
TGCAGCGTTCCCTCGAATGAAAAACTGTTTTTT	CSVPSNEKLFF	TRBV29-1	TRBJ1-4	.	once
TGTGCCAGCAGGCCCGGGGGGGAGCAGTACTTC	CASRPGGEQYF	TRBV2	TRBJ2-7	TRBD2	.
TGTGCCAGCAGCGCCCAGGGGAACCGGGTTACCTATGGCTACACCTTC	CASSAQGNRVTYGYTF	TRBV7-9	TRBJ1-2	.	.
TGTGCCAGTAGTATCCAGTGGGCAACTAATGAAAAACTGTTTTTT	CASSIQWATNEKLFF	TRBV19	TRBJ1-4	.	once
TGTGCCAGCAGTTTATTGGCAAGCAATCAGCCCCAGCATTTT	CASSLLASNQPQHF	TRBV28	TRBJ1-5	.	.
TGTGCCAGCAGCTTAGGGCGGGGCTATGGCTACACCTTC	CASSLGRGYGYTF	TRBV13	TRBJ1-2	.	.
TGTGCCAGCAGTTACTCCTTTGGCGGAGGCACAGATACGCAGTATTTT	CASSYSFGGGTDTQYF	TRBV6-5	TRBJ2-3	.	.
TGTGCCAGCACCGTCACCCCGGACAGTCCCCCCGGGGAGCTGTTTTTT	CASTVTPDSPPGELFF	TRBV28	TRBJ2-2	.	.
TGTGCCACCAGCACACGAGCGGGAATTGTCTACGAGCAGTACTTC	CATSTRAGIVYEQYF	TRBV15	TRBJ2-7	TRBD2	.
TGTGCCAGCAGTTCGGTAGGGACAGGCTCCTACGAGCAGTACTTC	CASSSVGTGSYEQYF	TRBV27	TRBJ2-7	TRBD1	.
TGTGCCAGTACGGACGGGGTACAAGCTTTCTTT	CASTDGVQAFF	TRBV7-9	TRBJ1-1	.	.
TGTGCCAGCAGTTACGGGGGACAGGTCTCCTACGAGCAGTACTTC	CASSYGGQVSYEQYF	TRBV6-5	TRBJ2-7	TRBD1	once
TGTGCCAGCATTCCGAGGGACAGGCACGAAGCTTTCTTT	CASIPRDRHEAFF	TRBV2	TRBJ1-1	TRBD1	.
TGTGCCAGCAGGGGGCTCGGGGGCAGGGGATCACCCCTCCACTTT	CASRGLGGRGSPLHF	TRBV6-6	TRBJ1-6	.	.
TGCGCCAGCAGTGATGTCCCCTGGGAGACCCAGTACTTC	CASSDVPWETQYF	TRBV10-1	TRBJ2-5	.	.
TGCGCCAGCAGCCAAGTGGGGGGGTTAAGTGAAAAACTGTTTTTT	CASSQVGGLSEKLFF	TRBV4-1	TRBJ1-4	.	.
TGTGCCAGCAGCTTAGGCTCCCGAGGGAGGGCCGGGAGTGAGCAGTTCTTC	CASSLGSRGRAGSEQFF	TRBV11-2	TRBJ2-1	TRBD2	.
TGTGCCAGCAGCGAAGAGGCCGTTTCAAGTATGGGACTTTATGGCTACACCTTC	CASSEEAVSSMGLYGYTF	TRBV2	TRBJ1-2	.	.
TGTGCCAGCAGTTACTCCGGGACTAACTACAATGAGCAGTTCTTC	CASSYSGTNYNEQFF	TRBV6-5	TRBJ2-1	TRBD2	.
TGTGCCAGCAGCAGAGACAGGGAGGGAGTCTACGAGCAGTACTTC	CASSRDREGVYEQYF	TRBV6-1	TRBJ2-7	.	.
TGTGCCAGCAGCCAGCTGTCTCGGGGTCTTTCTAACTATGGCTACACCTTC	CASSQLSRGLSNYGYTF	TRBV9	TRBJ1-2	.	.
TGTGCCAGTAGTATCCACTGGCGCGTGGGGGCAGATACGCAGTATTTT	CASSIHWRVGADTQYF	TRBV19	TRBJ2-3	.	.
TGTGCCAGCAGTTTAGAGATGGGCCGCCTCTTGGAGCAGTACTTC	CASSLEMGRLLEQYF	TRBV27	TRBJ2-7	.	once
TGTGCCAGCAGTGAGGATTTGGGTAGGAGTCAGCCCCAGCATTTT	CASSEDLGRSQPQHF	TRBV6-1	TRBJ1-5	.	.
TGTGCCAGCGCGGGGGGGCGACACGAAGCTTTCTTT	CASAGGRHEAFF	TRBV27	TRBJ1-1	.	once
TGTGCCAGCAGTTTATCGATTCCCAACTATGGCTACACCTTC	CASSLSIPNYGYTF	TRBV27	TRBJ1-2	.	.